This paragraph covers one T cell receptor beta chain sequence. Its antigen remains unknown. Using its own MiXCR run on the RT-PCR reads, TCRdb lists one record per CDR3 protein. The profile shows approximately 570,000 distinct CDR3 sequences, less than 8% of them singletons. V trimming: 3 bases; J trimming: 6 bases; junction bases outside the gene matches: 4. This CDR3 is built from 14 residues. This sample was included in a study of response to subunit inactivated influenza vaccine. Study-wide results and caveats: Researchers suggested that each seasonal influenza vaccination recruits few new T cells.

The rearrangement links TRBV12-3 or TRBV12-4 to TRBJ1-4; 7 bases map to TRBD1. The specimen was PBMCs from blood, collected approximately 25 months after vaccination. This clonotype originated in a man aged 45 to 75 who received an inactivated influenza vaccine. CDR3 region: CASSLGTVDEKLFF. The CDR3 DNA follows: TGTGCCAGCAGTTTGGGGACAGTGGATGAAAAACTGTTTTTT.